This passage covers 12 T cell receptor beta chains from one sample sequenced in a study of CD8 T cells in ankylosing spondylitis. MiXCR, run by TCRdb on the 5' RACE reads, gives a single entry per CDR3 protein. The data show approximately 350,000 distinct CDR3 sequences, with roughly 15% seen just once and approximately 1% held by the top ten. Sample: blood, either unsorted or a sorted T cell fraction (not recorded which). The source of these receptors is a male donor with ankylosing spondylitis or in good health (not recorded which).

In this sample, this clonotype turned up many times. This chain connects TRBV12-3 or TRBV12-4 to TRBJ1-2; D is unclear. Trimming took off 6 bases at V and 2 bases at J, with 13 bases between the two ends. This CDR3 has 14 residues. As DNA, the CDR3 is TGTGCCAGCAGCCGAAACCCGGCCAACTATGGCTACACCTTC. Translated, it gives CASSRNPANYGYTF.

The chain uses TRBV10-3 and TRBJ2-3; 7 nucleotides align to TRBD1. This CDR3 has 16 amino acids. Germline V gene data show CDR1 as ENHRY and CDR2 as SYGVKD. After removal of 6 bases from V and 2 bases from J, the junction contained 11 bases not matched to a gene. The chain's CDR3 is CAIRKFGTADTDTQYF. CDR3 coding DNA: TGTGCCATCAGGAAATTCGGGACAGCAGACACAGATACGCAGTATTTT.

This rearrangement joins TRBV6-5 to TRBJ2-7; possibly TRBD1 for D (6 bases). Trimming took 2 bases from V and 6 from J, leaving 17 bases between them. CDR3 size: 15 residues. Germline V gene data show CDR1 as MNHEY and CDR2 as SVGAGI. CDR3 DNA: TGTGCCAGCAGTTACAGTCTTCCAGGGGACGGCGAGCAGTACTTC. Its translation: CASSYSLPGDGEQYF.

There are a few counts of this clonotype. The chain is built from TRBV4-1 and TRBJ1-5; no reliable D call. Germline CDR1 and CDR2: MGHRA and YSYEKL. V lost 0 bases, J lost 4 bases, and 7 bases lay in between. This CDR3 has 14 amino acids. The CDR3 bases are TGCGCCAGCAGCCAAGATCCCGGGAATCAGCCCCAGCATTTT. Translating gives CASSQDPGNQPQHF.

This clonotype turned up a few times. This chain links TRBV20-1 with TRBJ2-7; TRBD2 agrees at 8 bases. Trimming removed 7 bases from V and 3 bases from J; junction bases left unmatched: 5. There are 12 residues in the CDR3. Germline loops: CDR1 DFQATT, CDR2 SNEGSKA (reference sequence). The CDR3 coding sequence is TGCAGTGGGGCAGCGGGAGACTACGAGCAGTACTTC. Its protein product is CSGAAGDYEQYF.

This clonotype was counted a few times. The chain is built from TRBV5-1 and TRBJ1-4, with unresolved D. CDR3 length: 15 amino acids. Trimming took 2 bases from V and 0 from J, leaving 8 bases between them. Germline V gene sequence: CDR1 SGHRS, CDR2 YFSETQ. The CDR3 DNA reads TGCGCCAGCAGCTTACAGTACTCAACTAATGAAAAACTGTTTTTT. Protein: CASSLQYSTNEKLFF. Drawing the rest from reference TRBV5-1 and TRBJ1-4, the complete variable domain is KAGVTQTPRYLIKTRGQQVTLSCSPISGHRSVSWYQQTPGQGLQFLFEYFSETQRNKGNFPGRFSGRQFSNSRSEMNVSTLELGDSALYLCASSLQYSTNEKLFFGSGTQLSVL.

This clonotype was counted a few times. The V gene is TRBV20-1, the J gene TRBJ2-5; the D call may be TRBD1 or TRBD2 (6 bases each). The CDR3 consists of 14 residues. Per germline, CDR1 DFQATT and CDR2 SNEGSKA (reference sequence). Trimming removed 0 bases at V and 7 bases at J, with 15 bases between. The DNA for the CDR3 is TGCAGTGCTAGAGATCCAGTGGGGGGCAGGACCCAGTACTTC. This sequence encodes CSARDPVGGRTQYF.

This chain links TRBV5-1 with TRBJ2-3, with 9 bases identical to TRBD2. The trim removed 0 bases at V and 1 base at J, leaving 6 bases unmatched. Germline assignment: CDR1 SGHRS and CDR2 YFSETQ. This CDR3 is built from 17 residues. As DNA, the CDR3 is TGCGCCAGCAGCTTGGTTGGAGCGGGAGGTCGCACAGATACGCAGTATTTT. This sequence encodes CASSLVGAGGRTDTQYF.

This clonotype was counted between two and nine times. This rearrangement joins TRBV6-1 to TRBJ2-5; 12 bases agree with TRBD2. CDR3 length: 16 residues. Germline trimming cut 6 bases from V and 4 bases from J; bases unmatched to any gene: 9. Germline V gene data show CDR1 as MNHNS and CDR2 as SASEGT. This chain's CDR3 is CASRPTGLAGRETQYF. The DNA of the CDR3 is TGTGCCAGCAGGCCAACTGGACTAGCGGGGCGAGAGACCCAGTACTTC.

This clonotype showed up just a few times. The chain couples TRBV5-1 to TRBJ2-2, with a possible D match to TRBD1 (6 bases). The CDR3 is 14 residues long. Trimming left V 9 bases short and J 4 bases short, with 16 bases between. The V gene's germline CDR1 is SGHRS and CDR2 YFSETQ. Written as DNA, the CDR3 is TGCGCCACCGCGCCAGGGGCGACCACCGGGGAGCTGTTTTTT. Residues: CATAPGATTGELFF.

V usage is TRBV7-9 and J usage is TRBJ2-7; D remains unclear. The CDR3 extends over 14 amino acids. V dropped 1 base and J dropped 2 bases, with 9 bases sitting between them. Germline CDR1 and CDR2: SEHNR and FQNEAQ (reference sequence). The CDR3 DNA reads TGTGCCAGCAGCTTAGACACAGATACCTACGAGCAGTACTTC. Its protein product is CASSLDTDTYEQYF.

V and J are TRBV20-1 and TRBJ2-3; TRBD2 aligns across 9 bases. The CDR3 runs to 15 residues. Trimming cost V 3 bases and J 7 bases; bases outside gene matches: 11. Germline lookup yields CDR1 DFQATT and CDR2 SNEGSKA (reference sequence). CDR3 sequence (DNA): TGCAGTGCTAGCGGGGGGGGACTAGCTCTATATACGCAGTATTTT. The encoded protein is CSASGGGLALYTQYF.